The clone carrying this T cell receptor beta chain occurred many times. The junction does not match germline at one end; this may be a read error. The CDR3 contains 14 residues. CDR1 and CDR2 from the germline V gene are DFQATT and SNEGSKA (reference sequence). The source of the sample is a study of T cells in Graves' hyperthyroidism and ophthalmopathy. TCR beta CDR3 sequences were amplified from RNA transcripts. The study used the HTBI primer set for a first-round RT-PCR of the TCR CDR3. TCRdb processed the multiplex PCR reads anew with MiXCR; each CDR3 protein has one entry. This table has 500,000 to 600,000 distinct CDR3 sequences, just over 45% appearing once.

The sample was peripheral blood or thyroid tissue (not recorded which). This sequence joins TRBV20-1 and TRBJ2-2, with D maybe TRBD2 (5 bases). This receptor was identified in a woman between 18 and 29 years old with Graves' hyperthyroidism. The CDR3 DNA reads TGCAGTACTAGAGTGGGTAACCGCGCCGGGGAGCTGTTTTTT. It encodes CSTRVGNRAGELFF.